This T cell receptor (beta chain) was recorded in a study of identical twins. Study outcomes and limitations: Low generation probability was overrepresented in out-of-frame alpha sequences shared by twins. A lower insertion count was a feature of abundant cord blood beta clonotypes, with no such feature in memory repertoires.

On this clonotype: Its antigen is currently unknown.

Template switching (which added a universal primer site) was used, and cDNA carried unique molecular identifiers. TCRdb re-called the 5' RACE reads through MiXCR, storing one row per CDR3 protein. Of 1.5 million to 2 million distinct CDR3 sequences listed, about 30% were seen once; the top ten hold 0.27%. Germline V gene sequence: CDR1 SGHRS, CDR2 YFSETQ. The CDR3 totals 14 residues. V lost 4 bases and J 4 bases, leaving 13 bases between the germline ends. The chain recombines TRBV5-1 with TRBJ2-3, with unresolved D. The clonotype originates from a newborn girl in good health. Sequencing was done on a sample of cord blood. As DNA, the CDR3 is TGCGCCAGCAGCCCCGGACGGCGACCAGATACGCAGTATTTT. It translates to CASSPGRRPDTQYF.